This entry concerns a single T cell receptor (beta chain). Its antigen is currently unknown. The data belong to a study of blood T cells in healthy people across ages. Study-level findings and limits: Older individuals had lower TCR beta diversity per million T cells (the decline was roughly linear). Samples with more naive T cells showed higher observed beta diversity.

With a J-beta primer mix and a sample-barcoded 5' primer, a second PCR ran 7 to 11 cycles. TCRdb analysed the 5' RACE reads with MiXCR anew, one entry per CDR3 protein. This sample has under 2,000,000 distinct CDR3 sequences, with about 50% found just once. This TCR was sampled from a middle-aged woman in good health. The specimen was blood.

CDR3 coding DNA: TGTGCCAGCAGTGACTCGGGGGGACTCCTCCACTTT. Translation: CASSDSGGLLHF. The V call is TRBV6-4, the J call TRBJ1-6; TRBD1 might be the D (5 bases). Germline-derived CDR1 and CDR2 are MRHNA and SNTAGT. The germline V and J ends were trimmed by 0 bases and 15 bases, with 9 bases remaining between them. CDR3 length: 12 residues.